This is a list of T cell receptor beta chains from one sample in a study of T cell repertoires in cytomegalovirus infection. Via MiXCR, TCRdb re-called the reads, giving one row per CDR3 protein. The sample has 160,000 or so distinct CDR3 sequences, around a quarter seen once. Input material: PBMCs. These receptors were collected from a human donor in good health (CMV status not recorded). Some clones in this sample may be carry-over from other donors' samples. Both conserved end residues are part of each CDR3. The order of the fields is D gene, J gene, CDR3 length, V gene, clone size, CDR3 protein, CDR3 DNA. A D gene is named only where the DNA matches it firmly. The listing skips clone size in some rows; elsewhere it reads once, few, many or a size class.

>TRBD1|TRBJ2-6|17|TRBV7-2|many
CASRLTGTLSGANVLTF
TGTGCCAGCAGACTGACAGGGACCCTCTCTGGGGCCAACGTCCTGACTTTC
>TRBD2|TRBJ2-1|15|TRBV11-3|-
CASSLGGGTTHEQFF
TGTGCCAGCAGCTTAGGGGGGGGGACCACGCATGAGCAGTTCTTC
>-|TRBJ1-5|13|TRBV28|many
CASSPQGREPQHF
TGTGCCAGCAGTCCACAGGGAAGGGAGCCCCAGCATTTT
>-|TRBJ2-4|14|TRBV9|-
CASSVDEGFDIQYF
TGTGCCAGCAGCGTAGACGAGGGTTTTGACATTCAGTACTTC
>-|TRBJ2-3|12|TRBV12-3/TRBV12-4|-
CASIPGGDTQYF
TGTGCCAGCATTCCCGGGGGAGATACGCAGTATTTT
>-|TRBJ2-2|11|TRBV28|-
CASSYAGELFF
TGTGCCAGCAGCTACGCTGGGGAGCTGTTTTTT
>-|TRBJ1-3|12|TRBV29-1|-
CSVDGGGNTIYF
TGCAGCGTTGACGGGGGAGGAAACACCATATATTTT
>-|TRBJ2-7|14|TRBV7-2|few
CASSLGGFRYEQYF
TGTGCCAGCAGCTTAGGAGGATTTCGCTACGAGCAGTACTTC
>TRBD1|TRBJ2-1|15|TRBV12-3/TRBV12-4|-
CASSSGTGSYNEQFF
TGTGCCAGCAGCTCCGGGACAGGGTCCTACAATGAGCAGTTCTTC
>-|TRBJ2-7|15|TRBV18|-
CASSPRGQSSYEQYF
TGTGCCAGCTCACCACGGGGGCAGTCCTCCTACGAGCAGTACTTC
>-|TRBJ2-7|14|TRBV5-1|few
CASKPSLVVNEQYF
TGCGCCAGCAAACCTTCACTAGTTGTCAACGAGCAGTACTTC
>TRBD1|TRBJ2-1|15|TRBV12-3/TRBV12-4|few
CASSPPGQVGNEQFF
TGTGCCAGCAGTCCTCCGGGACAGGTGGGCAATGAGCAGTTCTTC
>TRBD1|TRBJ2-7|18|TRBV7-2|many
CASSLWGGQGSLTYEQYF
TGTGCCAGCAGCTTATGGGGGGGACAGGGGAGCCTTACCTACGAGCAGTACTTC
>-|TRBJ1-2|17|TRBV12-5|-
CASGLVTGGPANYGYTF
TGTGCTAGTGGTTTGGTAACTGGGGGACCCGCTAACTATGGCTACACCTTC
>TRBD1|TRBJ1-4|16|TRBV4-1|few
CASSQPRQGRNEKLFF
TGCGCCAGCAGCCAACCCCGACAGGGTCGGAATGAAAAACTGTTTTTT
>-|TRBJ1-5|15|TRBV11-3|-
CASSPAPGSNQPQHF
TGTGCCAGCAGCCCCGCCCCGGGGAGCAATCAGCCCCAGCATTTT
>-|TRBJ2-7|14|TRBV28|-
CASSLLGRTYEQYF
TGTGCCAGCAGTTTATTGGGACGGACCTACGAGCAGTACTTC
>TRBD1|TRBJ2-7|15|TRBV5-6|few
CASSFGRQGWYEQYF
TGTGCCAGCAGCTTCGGAAGACAGGGGTGGTACGAGCAGTACTTC
>-|TRBJ1-1|13|TRBV28|-
CASSPPGPLTAFF
TGTGCCAGCAGTCCCCCGGGCCCTCTGACAGCTTTCTTT
>-|TRBJ2-1|15|TRBV7-8|many
CASSLRRGVNNEQFF
TGTGCCAGCAGCTTACGGCGGGGAGTAAACAATGAGCAGTTCTTC
>TRBD1|TRBJ1-4|14|TRBV10-3|-
CSLREDRANEKLFF
TGTTCCCTCAGAGAGGACAGGGCTAATGAAAAACTGTTTTTT
>TRBD1|TRBJ1-5|14|TRBV30|once
CAWSPDRGGQPQHF
TGTGCCTGGAGCCCGGACAGGGGAGGACAGCCCCAGCATTTT
>-|TRBJ1-3|14|TRBV2|-
CASSDLASGNTIYF
TGTGCCAGCAGTGACTTGGCCTCTGGAAACACCATATATTTT
>-|TRBJ2-3|15|TRBV12-3/TRBV12-4|many
CASSLRGTSTDTQYF
TGTGCCAGCAGTTTACGCGGGACTAGCACAGATACGCAGTATTTT
>-|TRBJ2-5|14|TRBV9|-
CASSATGTQETQYF
TGTGCCAGCAGCGCGACCGGGACCCAAGAGACCCAGTACTTC
>-|TRBJ2-5|14|TRBV6-2/TRBV6-3|-
CASSGPGSQETQYF
TGTGCCAGCAGTGGCCCGGGCTCCCAAGAGACCCAGTACTTC
>-|TRBJ2-1|17|TRBV3-1|-
CASRRSSGISSYNEQFF
TGTGCCAGCAGACGTAGTAGCGGAATTTCCTCCTACAATGAGCAGTTCTTC
>-|TRBJ2-7|16|TRBV7-2|many
CASSFIGGGDSYEQYF
TGTGCCAGCAGCTTCATAGGGGGGGGGGACTCCTACGAGCAGTACTTC
>-|TRBJ1-2|16|TRBV4-2|-
CASSLGGGDLRYGYTF
TGTGCCAGCAGCCTCGGGGGCGGGGACTTACGCTATGGCTACACCTTC
>-|TRBJ1-1|14|TRBV14|-
CASSPRTVNTEAFF
TGTGCCAGCAGCCCCCGGACAGTAAACACTGAAGCTTTCTTT